This T cell receptor (beta chain) was sequenced for a study of T cells in Graves' hyperthyroidism and ophthalmopathy (dated by TCRdb to the late 2010s). Turning to the overall study: Peripheral blood samples were taken at initial diagnosis, before any treatment was given. TCR V-J signatures able to tell the groups apart were searched for in a discovery cohort of 90 to 100 patients, of whom around 42 had Graves' ophthalmopathy and roughly 57 had stable Graves' hyperthyroidism. Whether ophthalmopathy could be predicted prospectively was tested in an independent validation cohort made up of 18 to 20 hyperthyroidism patients plus 17 patients who later progressed to ophthalmopathy. The 95 to 100 discovery patients were randomly split 7:3 into training and test sets. Thyroid tissue and blood T-cell repertoires from roughly 6 Graves' hyperthyroidism patients were also compared in the study. Following sampling, methimazole starting at 30 mg daily was given to hyperthyroidism patients, and high-dose intravenous methylprednisolone was given to ophthalmopathy patients. TCR Vbeta CDR3 sequencing of 120 to 150 peripheral blood samples (over 40 ophthalmopathy, 75 hyperthyroidism and approximately 17 progressor patients) is reported in the paper. General conclusions and limits of the study: No statistical method was used to fix the sample size in advance, and group allocation was not hidden from the investigators. In validation, progression to ophthalmopathy was predicted by the model with approximately 67% sensitivity and 72% to 85% specificity, a median of 6.5 months before onset. Blood samples also contained most of the expanded thyroid clonotypes (frequency above 0.001), which suggests that blood repertoires may reflect thyroid immune responses. A model built on a 13 V-J signature distinguished ophthalmopathy from stable hyperthyroidism, reaching 87.88% sensitivity and 81% to 83% specificity in cross-validation and 80%/75% in testing.

Trimming leaves V shorter by 5 bases and J shorter by 12 bases, with the junction holding 13 bases beyond the gene matches. Based on the germline V gene, the CDR1 and CDR2 sequences are SGHAT and FQNNGV. The CDR3 covers 14 residues, taking in both the cysteine and the phenylalanine. Just the 42-base CDR3 DNA is kept, in frame starting at base 1. Ophthalmopathy patients had moderately to severely active disease, Clinical Activity Score of at least 3, NOSPECS grade of at least 4, and duration under 3 months. Any patient with an uncontrolled infection, another autoimmune disease, pregnancy or lactation was excluded. Diagnoses relied on clinical symptoms, serum thyroxine and TRAb, thyroid ultrasound and orbital computed tomography. PBMCs were isolated from 10 ml of fresh peripheral blood by Ficoll-Paque density gradient centrifugation. Total RNA was extracted using Trizol reagent, and RNA quality was assessed on an Agilent 2100 Bioanalyzer.

This clonotype showed up many times. Its antigen is still unknown. Base qualities are not at hand, and no much larger clone is one base apart. The TCR beta CDR3 regions were amplified from the RNA transcripts. For the first round of RT-PCR on the TCR CDR3, the HTBI primer set was used together with the Qiagen OneStep RT-PCR kit. Libraries were constructed in a second round of multiplex PCR, after which size selection and purification were performed. Libraries were sequenced paired-end with 100 bp reads on an Illumina HiSeq2000. The study's processing was this. SOAPnuke was used to process the raw data, with reads discarded if the reads contained adapters or uncalled bases, had a mean Phred below 15, or lacked an exact constant-primer or identifier match. High-quality paired reads were merged with COPE v1.2.5, and unique nucleotide sequences were defined as clonotypes. MiTCR v1.1 was used to align clonotypes to the IMGT TRBV, TRBD and TRBJ reference segments. The analysis was restricted to V-J combinations with a frequency above 0.0001, which together covered 99.2% of the repertoires. The TCS score was defined as the ratio of F50 (clonal expansion) to E x V (chaos), calculated using BLOSUM62-based TCRdist between CDR3 peptides within each V-J. Welch's t-statistics and random forest reduced fewer than 600 V-J features to under 15, which were used in a naive Bayes classifier (R e1071). The public sequencing data were trimmed at Q25 with fastp and processed into clonotypes with MiXCR by TCRdb, which kept only in-frame beta chains. CDR3 protein duplicates are merged, each entry listing the most common genes and DNA. TCRdb's processing, not the authors', yielded these V and J calls. Here the sample has 300,000 to 400,000 distinct CDR3 sequences; about 18% occur a single time. The leading ten clones occupy 35% to 45% of the sample.

Recombination linked TRBV11-2 to TRBJ2-5; 9 central nucleotides agree with TRBD1. This TCR was sampled from a man aged 18 to 30 with Graves' ophthalmopathy. Input material: blood. The CDR3 sequence is CASSPAGDRAGKYF. The DNA sequence reads TGTGCCAGCAGCCCAGCCGGGGACAGGGCCGGGAAGTACTTC.